This T cell receptor (beta chain) derives from a study of radiation and T cells in renal cell carcinoma. Study-wide results and caveats: Top tumor clonotypes rose in blood 2 weeks post-radiation, then contracted.

Treatment: 15 Gy SBRT to primary tumor, nephrectomy 4 weeks later. Nephrectomy followed 15 Gy stereotactic body radiation by 4 weeks. The repertoire was sequenced with immunoSEQ multiplex PCR; TCRdb's copy has only in-frame clones and lacks some. Of approximately 23,000 clones in the sample, around 52% were seen once. Remarks on this clone: Its specificity is not known.

The sequence was collected from a woman aged 45-65 years with renal cell carcinoma. The specimen comprised tumor tissue, sampled from a patient whose treatment included radiotherapy and nephrectomy.

The CDR3 region is CASTGDEKLFF. CDR3 DNA sequence: TGTGCCAGCACGGGGGATGAAAAACTGTTTTTT. V usage is TRBV2 and J usage is TRBJ1-4, with D perhaps matching TRBD1 (5 bases). The CDR3 has 11 residues. Deletions cut 7 bases from V and 6 bases from J, with 6 bases between. The germline V gene has CDR1 SNHLY and CDR2 FYNNEI.